What follows is one T cell receptor beta chain and its context. This specimen comes from a study of cytotoxic CD8 clonotypes in ibrutinib-treated CLL. Across the whole study: In all, approximately ten patients were relapsed/refractory, some 14 were treatment-naive and roughly 18 were IGHV unmutated. Specimens for response were gathered following a median approximately 11 months of therapy, spanning 6 to 36.

CDR3 size: 17 residues. J lost 3 bases, V lost 3 bases, and 10 bases had no gene match. Germline V gives CDR1 LNHDA, CDR2 SQIVND (reference sequence). Sequenced by immunoSEQ multiplex PCR; TCRdb stores in-frame clones only, minus some. The sample has 150,000 to 200,000 clones, nearly 90% seen once. The source material was PBMCs, sampled at disease progression, from a patient treated with ibrutinib. This TCR derives from a human donor with chronic lymphocytic leukemia. This chain links TRBV19 with TRBJ1-2, with 10 bases that match TRBD1. CDR3 loop: CASSILSTGTGDYGYTF. In nucleotides, the CDR3 is TGTGCCAGTAGTATCTTATCTACCGGGACAGGGGACTATGGCTACACCTTC.